This T cell receptor (beta chain) appears in the sequencing data of a study of T cell responses to AZD1222 COVID-19 vaccine. Data came from immunoSEQ multiplex PCR; TCRdb stores just in-frame clones and leaves some out. This sample carries roughly 170,000 clones, just over 90% of them seen once, and the ten largest clones take approximately 3%. General observations from the study: Clonal diversity was possibly underestimated; the donors were predominantly white British and more often female.

With respect to this clone: The antigen remains unidentified.

This CDR3 has 15 residues. V was clipped by 0 bases and J by 7 bases; unmatched bases: 6. The germline V gene has CDR1 LGHNA and CDR2 YSLEER. This TCR came from an adult in good health. The sample here was peripheral blood, taken on day 0 of AZD1222 vaccination. The rearrangement uses TRBV4-3 and TRBJ2-5, with 9 nucleotides matching TRBD1. CDR3 loop: CASSQEGTGPRTQYF. The CDR3 DNA follows: TGCGCCAGCAGCCAAGAAGGGACAGGGCCCAGGACCCAGTACTTC.